This T cell receptor (beta chain) was retrieved from a study of blood T cell repertoires in COVID-19. Overall study context: The United States, Italy and Spain provided the acute and convalescent COVID-19 samples. Nucleic acid was either cDNA or gDNA, and it came from T cells, B-cell-depleted T cells, or PBMCs.

Using immunoSEQ multiplex PCR, the repertoire was profiled, and TCRdb retains in-frame clones only, with some absent. The table shows around 130,000 clones, with under 90% occurring only once. The CDR3 consists of 19 residues. Germline CDR1 reads SGHTS; CDR2 reads YDEGEE. The V and J ends lost 0 bases and 0 bases respectively, with 19 bases between them. The receptor was isolated from a woman aged 55-69 years with acute or convalescent COVID-19. V gene TRBV5-8 combines with J gene TRBJ1-3; D ambiguous. Material for sequencing was peripheral blood. CDR3: CASSLAGGYGALSGNTIYF. In DNA form, the CDR3 reads TGTGCCAGCAGCTTGGCCGGTGGGTACGGAGCCCTCTCTGGAAACACCATATATTTT.